The TCR beta chain under discussion was sequenced for a study of shared clonotypes between healthy human individuals. Findings of the study overall: Clonotypes that were shared across a handful of donors made up 4.5% to 5% of naive CD4 clonotypes. Among the subsets, naive ones generally showed larger estimated richness than memory ones.

A note on this clone: Its specificity is not known. Other DNA sequences in this sample translate to the same CDR3.

Measured with immunoSEQ multiplex PCR; TCRdb has only the in-frame clones, and not every one. Found here are fewer than 400,000 clones, under 80% of them singletons; the top ten hold approximately 10%. The germline V and J ends were trimmed by 0 bases and 0 bases, with 7 bases remaining between them. CDR1 is SGDLS, CDR2 YYNGEE, per germline. This CDR3 is 15 amino acids long. V gene TRBV9 combines with J gene TRBJ2-1; the D gene is possibly TRBD2 (5 bases). The specimen was memory CD4+ T cells sorted from blood. Specified subset: CD45RA-negative fraction. This clonotype was sampled from a man aged 30 to 45 in good health. The CDR3 region is CASSVGAGSYNEQFF. For the CDR3, the DNA is TGTGCCAGCAGCGTAGGGGCGGGCTCCTACAATGAGCAGTTCTTC.